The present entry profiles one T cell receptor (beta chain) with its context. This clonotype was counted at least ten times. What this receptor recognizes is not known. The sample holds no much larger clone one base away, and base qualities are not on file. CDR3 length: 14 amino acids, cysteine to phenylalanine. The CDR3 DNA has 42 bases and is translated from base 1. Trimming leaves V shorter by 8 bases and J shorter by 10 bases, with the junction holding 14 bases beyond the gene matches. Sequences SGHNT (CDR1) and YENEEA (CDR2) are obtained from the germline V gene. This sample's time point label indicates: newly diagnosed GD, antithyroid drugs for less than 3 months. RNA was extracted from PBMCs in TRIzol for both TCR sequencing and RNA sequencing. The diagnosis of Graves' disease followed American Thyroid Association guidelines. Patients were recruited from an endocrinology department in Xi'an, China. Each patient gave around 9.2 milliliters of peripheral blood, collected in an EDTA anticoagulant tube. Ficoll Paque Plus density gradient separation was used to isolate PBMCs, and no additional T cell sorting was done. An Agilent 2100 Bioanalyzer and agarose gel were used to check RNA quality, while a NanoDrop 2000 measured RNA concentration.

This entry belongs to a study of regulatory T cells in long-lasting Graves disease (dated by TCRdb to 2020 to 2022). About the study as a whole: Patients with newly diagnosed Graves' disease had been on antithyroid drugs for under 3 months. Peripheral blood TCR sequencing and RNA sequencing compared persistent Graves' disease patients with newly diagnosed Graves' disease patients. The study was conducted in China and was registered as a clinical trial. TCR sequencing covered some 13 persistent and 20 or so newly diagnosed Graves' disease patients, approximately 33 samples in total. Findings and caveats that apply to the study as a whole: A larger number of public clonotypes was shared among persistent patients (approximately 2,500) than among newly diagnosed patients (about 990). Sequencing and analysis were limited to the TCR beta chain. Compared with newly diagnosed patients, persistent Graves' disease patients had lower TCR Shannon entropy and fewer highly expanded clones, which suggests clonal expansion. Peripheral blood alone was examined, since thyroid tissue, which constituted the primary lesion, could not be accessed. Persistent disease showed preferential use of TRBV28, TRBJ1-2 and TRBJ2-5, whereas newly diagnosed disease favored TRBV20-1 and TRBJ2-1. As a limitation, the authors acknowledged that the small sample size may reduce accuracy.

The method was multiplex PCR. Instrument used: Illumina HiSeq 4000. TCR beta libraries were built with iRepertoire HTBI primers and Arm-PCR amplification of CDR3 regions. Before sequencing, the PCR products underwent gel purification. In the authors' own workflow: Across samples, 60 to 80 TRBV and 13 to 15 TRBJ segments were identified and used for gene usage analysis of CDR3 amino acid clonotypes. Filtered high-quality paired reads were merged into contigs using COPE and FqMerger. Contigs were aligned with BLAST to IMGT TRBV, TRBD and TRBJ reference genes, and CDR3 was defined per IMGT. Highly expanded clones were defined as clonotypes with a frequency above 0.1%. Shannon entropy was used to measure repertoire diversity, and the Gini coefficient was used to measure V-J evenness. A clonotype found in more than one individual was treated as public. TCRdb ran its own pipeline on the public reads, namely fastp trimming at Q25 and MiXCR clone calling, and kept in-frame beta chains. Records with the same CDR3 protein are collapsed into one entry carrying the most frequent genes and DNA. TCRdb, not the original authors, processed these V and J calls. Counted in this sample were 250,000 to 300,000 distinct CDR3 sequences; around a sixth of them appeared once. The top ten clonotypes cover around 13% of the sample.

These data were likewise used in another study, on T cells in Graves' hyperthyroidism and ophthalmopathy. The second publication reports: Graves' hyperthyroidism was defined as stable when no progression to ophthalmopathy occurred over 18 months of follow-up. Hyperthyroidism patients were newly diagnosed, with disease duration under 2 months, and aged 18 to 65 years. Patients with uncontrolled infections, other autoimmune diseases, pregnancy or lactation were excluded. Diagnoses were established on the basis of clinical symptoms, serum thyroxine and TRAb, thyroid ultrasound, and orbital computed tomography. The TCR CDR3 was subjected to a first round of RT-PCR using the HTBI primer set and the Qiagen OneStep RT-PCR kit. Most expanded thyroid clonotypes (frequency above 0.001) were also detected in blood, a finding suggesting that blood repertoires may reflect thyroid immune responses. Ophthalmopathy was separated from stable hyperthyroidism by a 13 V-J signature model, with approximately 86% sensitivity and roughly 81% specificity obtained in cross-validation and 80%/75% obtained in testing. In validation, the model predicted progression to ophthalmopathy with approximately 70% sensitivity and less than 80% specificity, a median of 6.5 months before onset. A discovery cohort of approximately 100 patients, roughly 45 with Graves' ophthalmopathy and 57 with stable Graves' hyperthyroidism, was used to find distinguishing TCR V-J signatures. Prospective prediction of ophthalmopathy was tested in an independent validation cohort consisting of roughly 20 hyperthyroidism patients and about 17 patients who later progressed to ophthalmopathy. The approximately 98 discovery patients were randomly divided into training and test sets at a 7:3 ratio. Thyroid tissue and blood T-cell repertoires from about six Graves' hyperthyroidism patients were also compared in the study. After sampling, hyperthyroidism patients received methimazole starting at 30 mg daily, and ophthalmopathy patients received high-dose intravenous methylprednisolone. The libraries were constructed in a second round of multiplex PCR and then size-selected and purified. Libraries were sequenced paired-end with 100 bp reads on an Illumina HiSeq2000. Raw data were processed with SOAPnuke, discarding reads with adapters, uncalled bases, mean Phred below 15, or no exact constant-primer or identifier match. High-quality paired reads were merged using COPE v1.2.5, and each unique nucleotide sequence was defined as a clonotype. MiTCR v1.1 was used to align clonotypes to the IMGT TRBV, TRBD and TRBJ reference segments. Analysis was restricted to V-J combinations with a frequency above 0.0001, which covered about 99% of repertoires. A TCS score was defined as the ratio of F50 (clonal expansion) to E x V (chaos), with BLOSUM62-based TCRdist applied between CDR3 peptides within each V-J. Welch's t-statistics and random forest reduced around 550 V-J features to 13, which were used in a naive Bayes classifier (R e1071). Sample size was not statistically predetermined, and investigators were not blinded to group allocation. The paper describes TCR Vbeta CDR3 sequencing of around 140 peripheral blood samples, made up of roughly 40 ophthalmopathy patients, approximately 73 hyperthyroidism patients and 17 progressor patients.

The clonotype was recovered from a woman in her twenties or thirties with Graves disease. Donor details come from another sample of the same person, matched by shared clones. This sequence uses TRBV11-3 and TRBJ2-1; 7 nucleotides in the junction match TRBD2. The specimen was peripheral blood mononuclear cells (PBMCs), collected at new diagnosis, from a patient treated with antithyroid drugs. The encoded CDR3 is CASCASGLVGEQFF. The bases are TGTGCCAGCTGTGCTAGCGGCCTGGTTGGGGAGCAGTTCTTC.